This T cell receptor (beta chain) was sequenced for a study of blood T cell repertoires in COVID-19. Study-wide background: There were acute and convalescent COVID-19 samples, and they came from the United States, Italy and Spain. T cells, B-cell-depleted T cells, or PBMCs supplied cDNA or gDNA.

This clone was found a few times. Using immunoSEQ multiplex PCR, the repertoire was profiled, and TCRdb retains in-frame clones only, with some absent. The sample lists over 140,000 clones; roughly 80% were seen once. The CDR3 covers 16 residues. J was trimmed by 5 bases and V by 5 bases; bases with no gene match: 15. CDR1 SGHAT and CDR2 FQNNGV come from the germline V gene. The sequence came from a woman in her forties or fifties with active or convalescent COVID-19. V and J are TRBV11-2 and TRBJ2-7; 7 bases fit TRBD2. Sequenced input: peripheral blood. The CDR3 DNA sequence: TGTGCCAGCAGCCGGGTTAAGGGGCGGGAGATTAACGAGCAGTACTTC. Its translation is CASSRVKGREINEQYF.